This is a list of T cell receptor beta chains from one sample in a study of blood T cell repertoires in COVID-19. Libraries were prepared by immunoSEQ multiplex PCR; TCRdb keeps only in-frame clonotypes and omits some of them. Counted here are 180,000 or so clones, 75% to 90% occurring once; the ten biggest clones make up 2.5% to 3.5%. Sample: peripheral blood. All receptors derive from a man aged 55 to 70 with acute or convalescent COVID-19. CDR3s include the opening cysteine and the closing phenylalanine or tryptophan. The D gene is left open where the match is weak. Size is stated for part of the rows, as once, few or many counts, or as a class when the clone is expanded.

D gene	V gene	clone size	J gene	CDR3 DNA	CDR3 protein
TRBD2	TRBV2	.	TRBJ2-2	TGTGCCAGCAGTGTCCCGCTAACTCGGACTAGCCACGGGGAGCTGTTTTTT	CASSVPLTRTSHGELFF
TRBD1	TRBV4-3	.	TRBJ2-7	TGCGCCAGCAGCCAACACTTGGCGGACAGGGAATTTTCCGAGCAGTACTTC	CASSQHLADREFSEQYF
TRBD1	TRBV28	.	TRBJ1-5	TGTGCCAGCAGCCGAGGACAGGGAGTACATCAGCCCCAGCATTTT	CASSRGQGVHQPQHF
.	TRBV30	.	TRBJ1-3	TGTGCCTGGATAGACAGGACGAGCTCTGGAAACACCATATATTTT	CAWIDRTSSGNTIYF
TRBD2	TRBV7-2	once	TRBJ2-2	TGTGCCAGCAGGCCGGGAGGCCAAACCGGGGAGCTGTTTTTT	CASRPGGQTGELFF
.	TRBV20-1	.	TRBJ2-7	TGCAGTGCTAGTTCCCTAGGGGGATTCTCACGCGAGCAGTACTTC	CSASSLGGFSREQYF
TRBD1	TRBV28	.	TRBJ1-4	TGTGCCAGCAGTACCTCGGGACAGGGTTATGAAAAACTGTTTTTT	CASSTSGQGYEKLFF
.	TRBV7-2	once	TRBJ1-2	TGTGCCAGCAGCTCCTACAGGAACTATGGCTACACCTTC	CASSSYRNYGYTF
.	TRBV7-9	.	TRBJ2-7	TGTGCCAGCAGCTCGACCGGGTTTCCGAAAGAGCAGTACTTC	CASSSTGFPKEQYF
.	TRBV12-2	.	TRBJ2-1	TGTGCAAGTCGCTCCGAACTAGCGGGAGGGCTTAGCTCCTACAATGAGCAGTTCTTC	CASRSELAGGLSSYNEQFF
.	TRBV2	.	TRBJ2-7	TGTGCCAGCAGTGAAATAGGAGTGTACGAGCAGTACTTC	CASSEIGVYEQYF
TRBD2	TRBV7-3	once	TRBJ2-1	TGTGCCAGCAGCTTAACTAGCGGGGCATACAATGAGCAGTTCTTC	CASSLTSGAYNEQFF
TRBD1	TRBV3-1/TRBV3-2	.	TRBJ2-7	TGTGCCAGCAGCCAAGGGCGACAGGGAGCCCAGCAGTACTTC	CASSQGRQGAQQYF
.	TRBV15	.	TRBJ2-7	TGTGCCACCGGCGGGCCTGAACCGACAGGCAGCTACGAGCAGTACTTC	CATGGPEPTGSYEQYF
.	TRBV28	.	TRBJ1-4	TGTGCCAGCAGTTTGGGCCCGGATAATGAAAAACTGTTTTTT	CASSLGPDNEKLFF